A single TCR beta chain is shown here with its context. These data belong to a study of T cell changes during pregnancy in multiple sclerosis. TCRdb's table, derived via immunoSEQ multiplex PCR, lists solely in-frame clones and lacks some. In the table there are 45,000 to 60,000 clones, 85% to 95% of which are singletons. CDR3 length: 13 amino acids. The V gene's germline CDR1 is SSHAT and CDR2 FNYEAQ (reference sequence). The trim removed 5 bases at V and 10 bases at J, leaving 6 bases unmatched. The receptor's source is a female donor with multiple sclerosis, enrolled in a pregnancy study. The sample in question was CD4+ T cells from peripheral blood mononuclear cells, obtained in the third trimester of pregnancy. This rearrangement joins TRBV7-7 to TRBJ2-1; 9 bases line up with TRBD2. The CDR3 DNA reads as TGTGCCAGCAGCCCGACGACTAGCGGCGAGCAGTTCTTC. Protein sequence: CASSPTTSGEQFF.